Sequencing of this T cell receptor beta chain was carried out in a study of STAT5B mutations in CD4+ large granular lymphocyte leukemia. In the study overall: When available, cryopreserved cells underwent CD8+ depletion before CD4+ selection. Broader study findings: Patient cell sources varied; several CD4-sorted samples entered the clonality comparison. 25% of private leukemic clonotypes occurred rarely in other patients' non-leukemic repertoires.

CDR3 length: 17 residues. V lost 4 bases to trimming and J lost 6 bases, with 25 bases between them. Germline V gene data show CDR1 as SGHRS and CDR2 as YFSETQ. The data were produced by immunoSEQ multiplex PCR, yet TCRdb's version contains in-frame clones alone and is incomplete. Among about 6,300 clones, 65% to 75% were seen once, and the ten largest hold approximately 2.1%. In the case of this clone: As yet, its antigen is unknown.

This chain uses TRBV5-1 with TRBJ1-2; D possibly corresponds to TRBD1 (6 bases). The source of this sequence is a woman in her sixties or seventies with CD4+ T-cell large granular lymphocyte leukemia. Sequencing was done on a sample of PBMCs. In DNA, the CDR3 is TGCGCCAGCAGCCGGGTCGCCCCGGCAGGGGCGGGGGATGGCTACACCTTC. Translated, it gives CASSRVAPAGAGDGYTF.